These 16 T cell receptor beta chains share one sample of origin, sequenced in a study of regulatory T cells in long-lasting Graves disease. Time point meaning: persistent/refractory GD, antithyroid drugs over 5 years with positive TRAb. Preparation of the TCR library used RNA extracted from PBMCs. Construction of TCR beta libraries relied on iRepertoire HTBI primers and on Arm-PCR targeting CDR3 regions. TCRdb re-analysed the multiplex PCR reads in MiXCR, keeping a single row per CDR3 protein. The sample carries 350,000 to 450,000 distinct CDR3 sequences, approximately 23% recorded once. This specimen consisted of peripheral blood mononuclear cells (PBMCs), obtained when the disease was refractory, from a patient treated with antithyroid drugs. The receptors were sampled from a middle-aged woman with Graves disease.

The table lists this clonotype with many counts. The gene calls are TRBV24-1 and TRBJ1-1; D call uncertain. The V gene lost 5 bases and the J gene lost 1 base, with 10 bases spanning the gap. Looked up from germline, CDR1 is KGHDR and CDR2 is SFDVKD. The CDR3 has 14 amino acids. The CDR3 here is CATSASTGNTEAFF. For the CDR3, the DNA is TGTGCCACCAGTGCCTCAACGGGGAACACTGAAGCTTTCTTT.

The rearrangement joins TRBV5-1 to TRBJ1-1; tentative D call: TRBD1 (5 bases). From germline, CDR1 is SGHRS and CDR2 YFSETQ. V was shortened by 5 bases and J by 6 bases, with 17 bases between the two germline ends. This CDR3 has 14 residues. This CDR3 reads CASRGGTTGPEAFF. CDR3 in DNA: TGCGCCAGCAGGGGGGGGACCACAGGACCTGAAGCTTTCTTT.

The chain uses TRBV9 and TRBJ1-3, with D hard to call. The length of the CDR3 is 16 residues. CDR1 SGDLS and CDR2 YYNGEE come from the germline V gene. V lost 4 bases, J lost 4 bases, and 18 bases lay in between. As DNA, the CDR3 is TGTGCCAGCAGCCAGCAGTCCGGACTAATCGGAAACACCATATATTTT. Translating it yields CASSQQSGLIGNTIYF.

This clonotype was recorded at least ten times. J is TRBJ2-7 and V is TRBV28, with 9 bases matching TRBD2. Germline V gene sequence: CDR1 MDHEN, CDR2 SYDVKM. The V and J ends lost 7 bases and 7 bases, in that order; junction bases with no gene match: 11. The CDR3 is 14 residues long. CDR3 in DNA: TGTGCCAGCACCAGACTAGCGGAGGCGGTAGAGCAGTACTTC. This gives the protein CASTRLAEAVEQYF.

The chain carries TRBV20-1 and TRBJ1-5; D unclear. V was cut by 5 bases and J by 4 bases, with 12 bases left in between. The germline gives CDR1 DFQATT, CDR2 SNEGSKA (reference sequence). This CDR3 has 13 amino acids. CDR3 in amino acids: CSAVGSRNQPQHF. In DNA, the CDR3 is TGCAGTGCTGTTGGAAGCCGTAATCAGCCCCAGCATTTT.

The chain is built from TRBV5-1 and TRBJ1-1, with a tentative D call TRBD1 (5 bases). CDR3 length: 14 amino acids. The germline V gene encodes CDR1 SGHRS and CDR2 YFSETQ. Trimming took off 0 bases at V and 10 bases at J, with 16 bases between the two ends. The CDR3 protein is CASSLGGARPLAFF. The CDR3 nucleotides are TGCGCCAGCAGCTTGGGAGGGGCGCGGCCTCTAGCTTTCTTT. Complete variable domain (other parts from reference TRBV5-1 and TRBJ1-1): KAGVTQTPRYLIKTRGQQVTLSCSPISGHRSVSWYQQTPGQGLQFLFEYFSETQRNKGNFPGRFSGRQFSNSRSEMNVSTLELGDSALYLCASSLGGARPLAFFGQGTRLTVV.

Ten or more counts support this clonotype. This chain links TRBV12-3 or TRBV12-4 with TRBJ1-1, with D possibly matching TRBD1 (6 bases). This CDR3 contains 14 residues. The germline V and J ends were trimmed by 3 bases and 4 bases, with 12 bases remaining between them. CDR3 DNA: TGTGCCAGCAGTTTTCGGGGGCGGGCCACTGAAGCTTTCTTT. Its translation: CASSFRGRATEAFF.

This clonotype has ten or more counts. The V and J genes are TRBV3-1 and TRBJ1-1, with TRBD1 matching 7 bases. Germline V gene data show CDR1 as LGHDT and CDR2 as YNNKEL (reference sequence). There are 14 residues in the CDR3. V lost 1 base, J lost 8 bases, and 7 bases stayed unmatched. The CDR3 is CASSQGQGGREAFF. CDR3 DNA: TGTGCCAGCAGCCAAGGCCAGGGGGGCAGAGAAGCTTTCTTT.

The sample holds many counts of this clonotype. The final CDR3 position lacks the conserved phenylalanine or tryptophan, pointing to a likely read error. The V call is TRBV7-9, the J call TRBJ2-7; 8 bases fit TRBD1. J lost 2 bases, V lost 6 bases, and 6 bases had no gene match. The germline V gene encodes CDR1 SEHNR and CDR2 FQNEAQ (reference sequence). This CDR3 has 14 residues. CDR3 in DNA: TGTGCCAGCAGTCCAGGGACAGGCACCTACGAGCAGTACTTG. The encoded protein is CASSPGTGTYEQYL.

This clonotype appeared many times. The CDR3 nucleotides read TGCAGCGGTATACTCGCTCGGGACACTGAAGCTTTCTTT. Its protein is CSGILARDTEAFF. The chain combines TRBV29-1 with TRBJ1-1; no clear D gene. The germline CDR1 and CDR2 sequences are SQVTM and ANQGSEA. This CDR3 is 13 amino acids long. V lost 7 bases and J lost 3, with 15 bases in between.

The gene calls are TRBV7-2 and TRBJ2-1; D is uncertain. CDR1 and CDR2 (germline): SGHTA, FQGNSA. This CDR3 has 13 residues. Trimming took off 6 bases at V and 3 bases at J, with 9 bases between the two ends. CDR3 in DNA: TGTGCCAGCAGAACCCAGATCTACAATGAGCAGTTCTTC. It codes for CASRTQIYNEQFF.

J is TRBJ2-3 and V is TRBV9, with TRBD2 as a possible D gene (6 bases). Deletions cut 3 bases from V and 3 bases from J, with 14 bases between. This CDR3 is 15 amino acids long. Germline CDR1 and CDR2: SGDLS and YYNGEE. CDR3 loop: CASSAPGDATDTQYF. The CDR3 DNA sequence: TGTGCCAGCAGCGCCCCGGGAGATGCGACAGATACGCAGTATTTT.

This clonotype appeared a few times. This rearrangement joins TRBV6-5 to TRBJ2-7, with D tentatively TRBD2 (5 bases). The CDR3 is 14 residues long. Germline CDR1 is MNHEY and CDR2 is SVGAGI. Trimming removed 3 bases from V and 5 bases from J, with 14 bases in between. The CDR3 DNA follows: TGTGCCAGCAGTTATTTCTTCGCGGGTGACGAGCAGTACTTC. Amino acids: CASSYFFAGDEQYF.

This clonotype was observed many times. The chain joins TRBV28 to TRBJ2-7; tentative D call: TRBD2 (6 bases). Looked up from germline, CDR1 is MDHEN and CDR2 is SYDVKM. The CDR3 has 12 residues. Trimming took off 8 bases at V and 6 bases at J, with 14 bases between the two ends. The chain's CDR3 is CASRGIYSEQYF. DNA for the CDR3: TGTGCCAGCCGGGGGATATACTCCGAGCAGTACTTC.

This clonotype came up many times. This rearrangement joins TRBV6-1 to TRBJ2-7; 7 nucleotides agree with TRBD1. Looked up from germline, CDR1 is MNHNS and CDR2 is SASEGT. The CDR3 is 15 amino acids. With V trimmed by 3 bases and J by 0 bases, 5 bases remained unmatched. CDR3 in DNA: TGTGCCAGCAGTGACGAAGCAGGGGGCTCCTACGAGCAGTACTTC. Encoded protein: CASSDEAGGSYEQYF.

This clonotype was detected many times. The genes are TRBV15 and TRBJ2-5; maybe TRBD2 (6 bases). This CDR3 has 16 residues. Germline CDR1 LNHNV, CDR2 YYDKDF (reference sequence). V dropped 3 bases and J dropped 4 bases, with 18 bases sitting between them. The CDR3: CATSRARDSKRETQYF. Here the CDR3 DNA reads TGTGCCACCAGCAGGGCCCGGGACTCGAAGCGAGAGACCCAGTACTTC.